This TCR beta chain came from a study of OX40 agonist ivuxolimab in advanced cancers. Study overall: As their treatment, patients were administered ivuxolimab, an agonistic anti-OX40 (CD134) antibody. Study findings and constraints: Clonal expansion in partial responders at 0.1-3.0 mg/kg ranked among the lowest. Expanded clones belonging to CD8+ T cells outnumbered, on average, those of CD4+.

Some clones are missing from TCRdb's copy, which holds only in-frame ones; the method was immunoSEQ multiplex PCR. The data show tens of thousands of clones, 65% to 85% seen once. The CDR3 runs 15 residues. The germline V gene has CDR1 GTSNPN and CDR2 SVGIG (reference sequence). The germline V and J ends were trimmed by 3 bases and 0 bases, with 13 bases remaining between them. Blood was sampled at baseline, cycle 4 day 1, and cycle 7 day 1. This clone was seen a few times. Its antigen is unknown. This sequence originates from an adult with an advanced solid tumor such as melanoma, head and neck, liver or kidney cancer. Sample: CD4+ or CD8+ T cells sorted from blood, taken in a trial of the OX40 agonist ivuxolimab. The chain employs TRBV30 and TRBJ2-3; tentative D call: TRBD2 (5 bases). The CDR3 DNA reads TGTGCCTGGAGGGACTCCCACCTAAGCACAGATACGCAGTATTTT. It is translated as CAWRDSHLSTDTQYF.